This passage covers 21 T cell receptor beta chains from one sample sequenced in a study of chronic HIV infection and antiretroviral therapy. Using its own MiXCR run on the 5' RACE reads, TCRdb lists one record per CDR3 protein. The data show some 46,000 distinct CDR3 sequences, with about 18% seen just once and 2.5% to 3% held by the top ten. Sequencing used peripheral blood. The receptor source for this set is an adult who had HIV and had not received antiretroviral therapy, or was an uninfected healthy control (not recorded which).

This chain links TRBV28 with TRBJ2-2; 10 bases are shared with TRBD2. The CDR3 has 16 amino acids. From germline, CDR1 is MDHEN and CDR2 SYDVKM. Trimming at V came to 3 bases and at J to 8 bases, leaving 9 bases not matched to a gene. CDR3 loop: CASSFGAGGAGGELFF. In nucleotides, the CDR3 is TGTGCCAGCAGTTTTGGAGCGGGAGGGGCCGGAGGGGAGCTGTTTTTT.

This chain joins TRBV3-1 and TRBJ2-1; the match to TRBD2 covers 13 bases. The CDR3 length is 15 residues. V lost 8 bases, J lost 8 bases, and 9 bases stayed unmatched. Germline-derived CDR1 and CDR2 are LGHDT and YNNKEL (reference sequence). CDR3 nucleotide sequence: TGTGCCAGCGAAACGGGACTAGCGGGAAAGGATGAGCAGTTCTTC. It translates to CASETGLAGKDEQFF.

V gene TRBV10-3 combines with J gene TRBJ2-1; D call uncertain. Trimming stripped 4 bases from V and 2 bases from J, with 15 bases between. The CDR3 is made up of 16 amino acids. Looked up from germline, CDR1 is ENHRY and CDR2 is SYGVKD. The DNA of the CDR3 is TGTGCCATCAGTGCTTTAAAGGGCCCCCCCTACAATGAGCAGTTCTTC. This gives the protein CAISALKGPPYNEQFF.

This clonotype was seen only a few times. The chain joins TRBV4-1 to TRBJ2-7; D possibly corresponds to TRBD1 (5 bases). Deletions cut 2 bases from V and 3 bases from J, with 23 bases between. Germline V gene lookup returns CDR1 MGHRA and CDR2 YSYEKL. The CDR3 totals 18 residues. The CDR3 DNA follows: TGCGCCAGCAGCCAATTGCAGGACACGACCTATGGGGTCTACGAGCAGTACTTC. Protein sequence: CASSQLQDTTYGVYEQYF.

CDR3 region: CASSPGDGADTQYF. DNA of the CDR3: TGTGCCAGCTCACCCGGGGACGGGGCAGATACGCAGTATTTT. This chain connects TRBV18 to TRBJ2-3; D is perhaps TRBD1 or TRBD2 (5 bases each). Germline lookup yields CDR1 KGHSH and CDR2 LQKENI. With 3 bases removed from V and 4 bases from J, the gap between germline ends came to 11 bases. The CDR3 sequence is 14 residues long.

This clonotype was seen a handful of times. The rearrangement joins TRBV3-1 to TRBJ2-1; no clear D. The V end lost 2 bases, the J end lost 9 bases, and 11 bases lay between the germline ends. This CDR3 is built from 13 residues. Germline V gene sequence: CDR1 LGHDT, CDR2 YNNKEL (reference sequence). As DNA, the CDR3 is TGTGCCAGCAGCCAACATGGTCGTGGTGAGCAGTTCTTC. It specifies CASSQHGRGEQFF.

Points on this clonotype: The CDR3 ends on some other residue instead of the conserved phenylalanine or tryptophan, so this is likely a read error. Because the CDR3's place on the DNA is in doubt, the DNA is left out and the CDR3 is given as listed by TCRdb. The chain recombines TRBV4-2 with TRBJ2-5; the D call of TRBD1 is as the table states it, not checked on the DNA. The length of the CDR3 is 9 amino acids, counting both ends. Looked up from germline, CDR1 is LGHNA and CDR2 is YNFKEQ. The CDR3 reads CASSQEDPQ.

This clonotype appeared a few times. The genes are TRBV2 and TRBJ2-1; TRBD2 aligns across 11 bases. With 4 bases clipped from V and 7 bases from J, the junction kept 6 bases outside the gene matches. Germline V gene data show CDR1 as SNHLY and CDR2 as FYNNEI. The CDR3 extends over 15 amino acids. CDR3 bases: TGTGCCAGCAGTGCCGGGACTAGCGGCACGAATGAGCAGTTCTTC. This sequence encodes CASSAGTSGTNEQFF.

A word on this clonotype: One junction end disagrees with the germline gene, perhaps due to a read error. This chain uses TRBV7-3 with TRBJ2-1; 7 bases are shared with TRBD2. The CDR3 has 14 amino acids. Germline V gene data show CDR1 as SGHTA and CDR2 as FQGTGA. The CDR3 here is CASSVTSDYNEQFF. In nucleotides, the CDR3 is TGTGCCAGCAGCGTAACTAGCGATTACAATGAGCAGTTCTTC.

This clonotype was recorded a few times. The rearrangement links TRBV28 to TRBJ2-2; D is uncertain. The length of the CDR3 is 17 residues. V lost 2 bases, J lost 5 bases, and 18 bases lay in between. Germline lookup yields CDR1 MDHEN and CDR2 SYDVKM. For the CDR3, the DNA is TGTGCCAGCAGTTTAAAATTTGGGCGTCTGGGGACCGGGGAGCTGTTTTTT. Translation: CASSLKFGRLGTGELFF.

The V call is TRBV28, the J call TRBJ1-3; D uncertain. V was pared by 5 bases and J by 3 bases, with 8 bases between. The germline gives CDR1 MDHEN, CDR2 SYDVKM. This CDR3 is built from 13 residues. The CDR3 reads CASSGSLGNTIYF. CDR3 bases: TGTGCCAGCAGTGGCAGTCTTGGAAACACCATATATTTT. Combining the CDR3 with reference TRBV28 and TRBJ1-3 gives the whole variable domain DVKVTQSSRYLVKRTGEKVFLECVQDMDHENMFWYRQDPGLGLRLIYFSYDVKMKEKGDIPEGYSVSREKKERFSLILESASTNQTSMYLCASSGSLGNTIYFGEGSWLTVV.

This clonotype was observed at least ten times. The chain uses TRBV6-1 and TRBJ1-5; 12 nucleotides match TRBD1. Germline CDR1 reads MNHNS; CDR2 reads SASEGT. The CDR3 is 17 amino acids. The junction had 15 bases not matched to a gene; V was cut back by 4 bases and J by 11 bases. Here the CDR3 reads CASSGGQGADLLLAQHF. DNA for the CDR3: TGTGCCAGCAGTGGGGGACAGGGGGCGGACTTGCTGTTGGCCCAGCATTTT.

The chain joins TRBV29-1 to TRBJ2-3, with D unresolved. V gave up 5 bases and J gave up 0 bases, with 6 bases separating them. CDR3 length: 12 amino acids. The germline V gene encodes CDR1 SQVTM and CDR2 ANQGSEA. The CDR3 loop is CSVLKSTDTQYF. The CDR3 region has the DNA TGCAGCGTTTTAAAAAGCACAGATACGCAGTATTTT.

This chain uses TRBV28 with TRBJ1-5; D gene unclear. The CDR3 is 20 amino acids. With 6 bases removed from V and 4 bases from J, the gap between germline ends came to 31 bases. Per the germline V gene, CDR1 is MDHEN and CDR2 is SYDVKM. CDR3 sequence reads: CASSLRKDPERNLGNQPQHF. CDR3 DNA sequence: TGTGCCAGCAGCCTTCGGAAAGACCCCGAACGCAACCTCGGGAATCAGCCCCAGCATTTT.

The genes are TRBV12-3 or TRBV12-4 and TRBJ1-1; D ambiguous. The CDR3 spans 14 residues. The V gene lost 3 bases and the J gene lost 8 bases, with 16 bases spanning the gap. CDR3 bases: TGTGCCAGCAGTTTTCGGAACCCTGGCTGGGAAGCTTTCTTT. Translating gives CASSFRNPGWEAFF.

This clonotype appeared once. The DNA of the CDR3 is TGCAGCGTTGCTGGGGACAGGGTTCCCGAGCAGTACTTC. It codes for CSVAGDRVPEQYF. The chain uses TRBV29-1 and TRBJ2-7; 9 nucleotides match TRBD1. CDR3 length equals 13 residues. The ends lost 4 bases at V and 6 bases at J; junction bases unmatched: 7. The germline V gene encodes CDR1 SQVTM and CDR2 ANQGSEA.

The V call is TRBV29-1, the J call TRBJ2-5; D is perhaps TRBD1 or TRBD2 (5 bases each). The germline gives CDR1 SQVTM, CDR2 ANQGSEA. This CDR3 is 11 amino acids long. The ends were cut back, 7 bases at V and 2 bases at J, with 8 bases in the middle. The CDR3 DNA reads TGCAGCGCGGGGCCACAAGAGACCCAGTACTTC. This gives the protein CSAGPQETQYF.

A few counts support this clonotype. In nucleotides, the CDR3 is TGTGCCAGCAAACGAAGGGGTGACTCTCAGCCCCAGCATTTT. This encodes CASKRRGDSQPQHF. V and J are TRBV2 and TRBJ1-5; D is possibly TRBD1 (5 bases). The ends were cut back, 7 bases at V and 6 bases at J, with 16 bases in the middle. CDR1 and CDR2 from the germline V gene are SNHLY and FYNNEI. The CDR3 loop spans 14 amino acids.

The chain couples TRBV10-3 to TRBJ2-7; D call uncertain. The CDR3 totals 12 residues. Germline V lookup: CDR1 ENHRY, CDR2 SYGVKD. V was trimmed by 0 bases and J by 9 bases, leaving 9 bases between them. In nucleotides, the CDR3 is TGTGCCATCAGTGAGTCTTCTAGTATGCAGTACTTC. Residues: CAISESSSMQYF.

This clonotype was picked up a small number of times. V gene TRBV29-1 combines with J gene TRBJ1-1; 8 positions match TRBD1. The trim removed 7 bases at V and 6 bases at J, leaving 10 bases unmatched. The CDR3 runs 13 residues. CDR1 is SQVTM and CDR2 is ANQGSEA in the germline V gene. Here the CDR3 DNA reads TGCAGCGGACAGGGGTCGGTGGCGGCTGAAGCTTTCTTT. As protein: CSGQGSVAAEAFF.

In its sample, this clonotype was seen a few times. The chain joins TRBV7-8 to TRBJ2-2; D perhaps matches TRBD2 (5 bases). Between the trimmed V and J ends, which lost 5 bases and 7 bases, there was a span of 23 bases. Per the germline V gene, CDR1 is SGHVS and CDR2 is FQNEAQ. The CDR3 runs to 17 residues. The CDR3 DNA is TGTGCCAGCAGCCCATTTACTAGGAATGGTTTCGGCGGGGAGCTGTTTTTT. It translates to CASSPFTRNGFGGELFF.